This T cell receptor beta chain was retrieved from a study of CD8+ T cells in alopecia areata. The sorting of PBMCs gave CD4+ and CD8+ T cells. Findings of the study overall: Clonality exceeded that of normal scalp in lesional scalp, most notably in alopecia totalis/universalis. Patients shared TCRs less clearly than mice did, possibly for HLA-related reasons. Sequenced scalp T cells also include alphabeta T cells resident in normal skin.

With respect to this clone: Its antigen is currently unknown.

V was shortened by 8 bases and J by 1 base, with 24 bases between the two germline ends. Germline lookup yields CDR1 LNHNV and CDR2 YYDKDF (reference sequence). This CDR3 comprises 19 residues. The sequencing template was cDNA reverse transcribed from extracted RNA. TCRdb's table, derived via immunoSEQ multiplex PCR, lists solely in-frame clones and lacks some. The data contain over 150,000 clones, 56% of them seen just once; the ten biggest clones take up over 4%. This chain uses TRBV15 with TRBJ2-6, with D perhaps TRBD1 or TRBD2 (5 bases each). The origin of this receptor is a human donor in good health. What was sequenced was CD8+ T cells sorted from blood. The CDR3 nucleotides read TGTGCCACCGATGCCATACGGGACCACTCGTTGTCTGGGGCCAACGTCCTGACTTTC. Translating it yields CATDAIRDHSLSGANVLTF.